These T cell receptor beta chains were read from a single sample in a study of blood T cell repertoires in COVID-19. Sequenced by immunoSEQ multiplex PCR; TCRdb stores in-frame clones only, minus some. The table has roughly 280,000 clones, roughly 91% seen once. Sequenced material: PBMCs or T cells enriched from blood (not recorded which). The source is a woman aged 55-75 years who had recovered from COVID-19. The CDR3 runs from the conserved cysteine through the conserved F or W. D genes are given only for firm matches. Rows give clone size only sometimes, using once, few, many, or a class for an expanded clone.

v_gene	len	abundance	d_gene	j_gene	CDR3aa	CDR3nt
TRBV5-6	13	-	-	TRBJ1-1	CASSPRGGTEAFF	TGTGCCAGCAGCCCGAGAGGTGGGACTGAAGCTTTCTTT
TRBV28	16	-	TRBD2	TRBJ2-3	CASSLILAGVTDTQYF	TGTGCCAGCAGTTTAATACTAGCGGGGGTCACAGATACGCAGTATTTT
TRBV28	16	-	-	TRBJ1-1	CASRNPLAPEGAEAFF	TGTGCCAGCCGTAACCCATTAGCCCCCGAGGGGGCTGAAGCTTTCTTT
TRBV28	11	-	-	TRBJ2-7	CASSLMGRWEF	TGTGCCAGCAGTTTAATGGGCAGGTGGGAGTTC
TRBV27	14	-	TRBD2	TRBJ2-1	CATSSGRARDEQFF	TGTGCCACCTCGAGCGGGAGGGCCAGGGATGAGCAGTTCTTC
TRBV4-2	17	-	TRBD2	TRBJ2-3	CASSQQYGGGYTDTQYF	TGTGCCAGCAGCCAACAATACGGGGGGGGATACACAGATACGCAGTATTTT
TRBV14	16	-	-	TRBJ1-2	CASSPLGDGGGYGYTF	TGTGCCAGCAGCCCATTAGGGGACGGCGGGGGGTATGGCTACACCTTC
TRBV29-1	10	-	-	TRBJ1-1	CSVLNTEAFF	TGCAGCGTTCTTAACACTGAAGCTTTCTTT
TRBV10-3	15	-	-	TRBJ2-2	CAISGSGSSTGELFF	TGTGCCATCAGTGGCTCCGGGAGTTCCACCGGGGAGCTGTTTTTT
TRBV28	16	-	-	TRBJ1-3	CASSSPTSRLGNTIYF	TGTGCCAGCAGTTCCCCCACGTCGAGATTGGGAAACACCATATATTTT
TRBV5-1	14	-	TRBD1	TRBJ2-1	CASRSGTGTNEQFF	TGCGCCAGCAGGTCCGGGACAGGGACGAATGAGCAGTTCTTC
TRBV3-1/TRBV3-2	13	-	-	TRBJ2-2	CASSPRRTGELFF	TGTGCCAGCAGCCCCCGTCGGACCGGGGAGCTGTTTTTT
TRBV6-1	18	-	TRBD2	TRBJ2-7	CASSEGSSGRTSSYEQYF	TGTGCCAGCAGTGAAGGTTCCAGCGGGAGGACGAGCTCCTACGAGCAGTACTTC
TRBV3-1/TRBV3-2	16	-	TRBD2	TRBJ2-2	CASSQGLAESGGELFF	TGTGCCAGCAGCCAAGGCCTAGCGGAGAGCGGCGGGGAGCTGTTTTTT
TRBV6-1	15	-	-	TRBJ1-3	CASSEGPNSGNTIYF	TGTGCCAGCAGTGAAGGGCCCAACTCTGGAAACACCATATATTTT
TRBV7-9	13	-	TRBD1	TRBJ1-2	CASSFTGGDGYTF	TGTGCCAGCAGCTTCACAGGGGGCGATGGCTACACCTTC
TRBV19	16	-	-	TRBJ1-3	CASSPHAGLFGNTIYF	TGTGCCAGTAGCCCACATGCGGGCCTATTTGGAAACACCATATATTTT
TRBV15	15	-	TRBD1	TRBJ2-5	CATTPTGTHGETQYF	TGTGCCACCACCCCGACAGGGACACACGGAGAGACCCAGTACTTC
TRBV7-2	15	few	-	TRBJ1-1	CASSSGGRQGTEAFF	TGTGCCAGCAGCTCCGGTGGGCGGCAGGGCACTGAAGCTTTCTTT
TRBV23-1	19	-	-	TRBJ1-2	CASSQSSQDGGEMDYGYTF	TGCGCCAGCAGTCAATCTAGTCAGGACGGGGGGGAAATGGACTATGGCTACACCTTC
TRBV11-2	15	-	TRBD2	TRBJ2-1	CASSNSGDPYNEQFF	TGTGCCAGCAGCAATAGCGGGGATCCCTACAATGAGCAGTTCTTC
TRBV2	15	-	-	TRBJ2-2	CASSGRLGDTGELFF	TGTGCCAGCAGTGGACGACTAGGAGACACCGGGGAGCTGTTTTTT
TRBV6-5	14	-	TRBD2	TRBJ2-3	CASRPRGGPDTQYF	TGTGCCAGCAGGCCGCGGGGGGGCCCAGATACGCAGTATTTT
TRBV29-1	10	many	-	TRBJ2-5	CSVGVETQYF	TGCAGCGTTGGCGTGGAGACCCAGTACTTC
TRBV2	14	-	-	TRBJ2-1	CASSETSSYNEQFF	TGTGCCAGCAGTGAAACTAGCTCCTACAATGAGCAGTTCTTC
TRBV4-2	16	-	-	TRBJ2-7	CASSQDVGQKVGEQYF	TGTGCCAGCAGCCAAGACGTGGGTCAGAAGGTCGGGGAGCAGTACTTC
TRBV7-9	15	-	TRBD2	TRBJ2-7	CASSAPRGYRYEQYF	TGTGCCAGTAGCGCCCCGCGGGGGTATCGGTACGAGCAGTACTTC
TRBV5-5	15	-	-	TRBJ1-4	CASSFLQGQIGKLFF	TGTGCCAGCAGCTTCCTACAGGGACAAATTGGGAAACTGTTTTTT